Listed below are T cell receptor beta chains from one sample, sequenced in a study. TCRdb itself ran the 5' RACE reads through MiXCR, one entry per CDR3 protein. This sample has roughly 39,000 distinct CDR3 sequences, with 18% found just once. The sequenced sample was naive CD4+ T cells sorted from a lymph node. These TCRs come from a female donor with breast cancer. The CDR3 runs from the conserved cysteine through the conserved F or W. D genes are given only for firm matches. Size tells how often a clone was seen (once, few, many) or the class of an expanded clone, and some rows leave it out.

V,D,J,size,CDR3,DNA
TRBV20-1,-,TRBJ2-1,-,CSARGPRLREQFF,TGCAGTGCTAGAGGCCCTAGACTTAGGGAGCAGTTCTTC
TRBV29-1,TRBD2,TRBJ2-1,many,CSVEDLRGGEQFF,TGCAGCGTTGAAGATCTTCGGGGGGGTGAGCAGTTCTTC
TRBV10-3,-,TRBJ2-5,many,CAISEIPEETQYF,TGTGCCATCAGTGAAATACCCGAAGAGACCCAGTACTTC
TRBV7-8,-,TRBJ1-2,few,CASSLDPNNYGYTF,TGTGCCAGCAGCTTAGACCCGAATAACTATGGCTACACCTTC
TRBV3-1,-,TRBJ1-1,-,CASSQEGIGLGDTEAFF,TGTGCCAGCAGCCAGGAAGGCATTGGGCTTGGGGACACTGAAGCTTTCTTT
TRBV7-3,TRBD1,TRBJ1-1,few,CASSYQGATEAFF,TGTGCCAGCAGCTACCAGGGGGCCACTGAAGCTTTCTTT
TRBV7-8,TRBD1,TRBJ2-3,-,CASSLGRQGRTSTDTQYF,TGTGCCAGCAGCTTAGGCCGACAGGGCCGTACTAGCACAGATACGCAGTATTTT
TRBV12-3/TRBV12-4,-,TRBJ1-1,-,CASSQNTEAFF,TGTGCCAGCAGTCAGAACACTGAAGCTTTCTTT
TRBV2,TRBD2,TRBJ2-1,few,CASSGLAGYNEQFF,TGTGCCAGCAGTGGACTAGCGGGCTACAATGAGCAGTTCTTC
TRBV4-1,-,TRBJ2-3,many,CASSPVGTGTDTQYF,TGCGCCAGCAGCCCCGTGGGGACTGGCACAGATACGCAGTATTTT
TRBV5-5,-,TRBJ1-4,-,CASSLEWSRGNEKLFF,TGTGCCAGCAGCTTGGAGTGGTCTCGCGGTAATGAAAAACTGTTTTTT
TRBV7-2,-,TRBJ1-2,-,CASSLDSPRWGYTF,TGTGCCAGCAGCTTAGATTCCCCCCGATGGGGCTACACCTTC
TRBV15,-,TRBJ2-4,many,CATSRDSLSRKNIQYF,TGTGCCACCAGCAGAGATTCCCTTTCTCGCAAAAACATTCAGTACTTC
TRBV7-2,TRBD2,TRBJ2-3,-,CASSLQGSGGSDTQYF,TGTGCCAGCAGCTTACAGGGTAGCGGGGGCTCTGATACGCAGTATTTT
TRBV27,-,TRBJ1-6,-,CASSPSFRVESPLHF,TGTGCCAGCAGTCCATCCTTCAGGGTAGAATCACCCCTCCACTTT
TRBV5-1,TRBD1,TRBJ2-5,few,CASSRQGGQETQYF,TGCGCCAGCAGCAGACAGGGCGGACAAGAGACCCAGTACTTC
TRBV11-2,TRBD2,TRBJ2-4,-,CASSPTGGGAKNIQYF,TGTGCCAGCAGCCCGACCGGGGGGGGGGCCAAAAACATTCAGTACTTC
TRBV2,TRBD2,TRBJ2-3,-,CASSANSGRTDTQYF,TGTGCCAGCAGTGCCAATAGCGGGAGAACAGATACGCAGTATTTT
TRBV5-1,TRBD1,TRBJ1-1,-,CATRQGRDFKAFF,TGCGCCACCCGACAGGGGAGAGATTTTAAAGCTTTCTTT
TRBV20-1,-,TRBJ2-2,-,CSARVGTNTGELFF,TGCAGTGCTAGGGTGGGGACGAACACCGGGGAGCTGTTTTTT
TRBV20-1,-,TRBJ2-1,few,CSARGGYNEQFF,TGCAGTGCTAGGGGCGGGTACAATGAGCAGTTCTTC
TRBV7-2,-,TRBJ2-7,many,CASSVASYEQYF,TGTGCCAGCAGCGTTGCTAGTTACGAGCAGTACTTC
TRBV6-6,TRBD1,TRBJ1-5,many,CASGQGAVQPQHF,TGTGCCAGCGGACAGGGGGCCGTTCAGCCCCAGCATTTT
TRBV9,TRBD2,TRBJ2-3,-,CASSVAGIAGGPKTDTQYF,TGTGCCAGCAGCGTAGCTGGGATAGCGGGGGGGCCGAAGACAGATACGCAGTATTTT
TRBV5-1,-,TRBJ2-3,many,CASSSMGTDTQYF,TGCGCCAGCAGCTCCATGGGGACAGATACGCAGTATTTT
TRBV4-3,TRBD2,TRBJ2-3,-,CATSQGTSGITDTQYF,TGCGCCACCAGCCAGGGGACTAGCGGGATCACAGATACGCAGTATTTT
TRBV6-5,-,TRBJ1-3,many,CASRPASGNTIYF,TGTGCCAGCAGGCCAGCATCTGGAAACACCATATATTTT
TRBV7-2,-,TRBJ2-3,-,CASSLGYLSTDTQYF,TGTGCCAGCAGCTTGGGCTACCTTAGCACAGATACGCAGTATTTT
TRBV7-9,-,TRBJ2-5,few,CASSLLGAQETQYF,TGTGCCAGCAGCCTATTGGGGGCACAGGAGACCCAGTACTTC
TRBV24-1,TRBD2,TRBJ2-7,few,CATSDSRAGVGEQYF,TGTGCCACCAGTGATTCGCGAGCGGGAGTCGGAGAGCAGTACTTC
TRBV5-1,-,TRBJ2-3,-,CASSLGDWATTDTQYF,TGCGCCAGCAGCTTGGGGGACTGGGCAACCACAGATACGCAGTATTTT
TRBV5-6,-,TRBJ2-7,many,CASSSTRTFIEQYF,TGTGCCAGCAGTTCGACCCGGACTTTCATCGAGCAGTACTTC
TRBV12-3/TRBV12-4,-,TRBJ2-1,-,CASSPTRSPVAANNEQFF,TGTGCCAGCAGTCCAACACGTTCTCCGGTAGCGGCTAACAATGAGCAGTTCTTC